Listed here is a single TCR beta chain. MiXCR was run by TCRdb on the RACE reads, yielding one entry per CDR3 protein. The table records 110,000 to 150,000 distinct CDR3 sequences, 12% of them present only once. Per germline, CDR1 MDHEN and CDR2 SYDVKM. CDR3 length: 15 residues. V was clipped by 5 bases and J by 4 bases; unmatched bases: 10. The entry originates in a study of human T cells and chemical hapten exposure. Noted time point: patch test 2, 6 weeks after DPC sensitization. Stated treatment: therapeutic diphenylcyclopropenone sensitization with weekly scalp DPC. This clonotype originated in a woman between 50 and 59 years old with alopecia areata. Some clones in this sample may be carry-over from other donors' samples. The V gene is TRBV28, the J gene TRBJ1-2, with 7 positions matching TRBD1. The sample in question was whole blood, obtained in connection with sensitization to the hapten diphenylcyclopropenone (DPC). CDR3 sequence reads: CASSATGTATYGYTF. The DNA of the CDR3 is TGTGCCAGCAGTGCAACCGGGACAGCCACCTATGGCTACACCTTC.